One and the same sample provided the 30 T cell receptor beta chains below, sequenced in a study of cytotoxic CD8 clonotypes in ibrutinib-treated CLL (dated by TCRdb to 2020 to 2023). Libraries came from the immunoSEQ multiplex PCR assay. TCRdb's version of the immuneACCESS table is confined to in-frame rearrangements and falls short of the full clone set. An unresolved V gene accounts for under half of the shortfall where checked; the remainder is of unknown origin. The sample profile shows more than 55,000 clones; around 68% of them were found once. Jointly, the top ten make up roughly 45% of the sample. The time point label on this specimen signifies: about twelve months on ibrutinib. The source was PBMCs, collected after 12 months of ibrutinib treatment. The receptors here all came from a human donor with chronic lymphocytic leukemia.

The chain links TRBV7-9 to TRBJ2-7; weak D call: TRBD2 (5 bases). The germline CDR1 and CDR2 sequences are SEHNR and FQNEAQ (reference sequence). Trimming left V 5 bases short and J 3 bases short, with 11 bases between. The CDR3 has 13 residues. The CDR3 region has the DNA TGTGCCAGCAGCAAACTAGGCAACTACGAGCAGTACTTC. It codes for CASSKLGNYEQYF. The full variable domain, rest sourced from reference TRBV7-9 and TRBJ2-7, is DTGVSQNPRHKITKRGQNVTFRCDPISEHNRLYWYRQTLGQGPEFLTYFQNEAQLEKSRLLSDRFSAERPKGSFSTLEIQRTEQGDSAMYLCASSKLGNYEQYFGPGTRLTVT.

The rearrangement links TRBV9 to TRBJ2-2; D is unresolved. Trimming removed 3 bases from V and 6 bases from J, with 3 bases in between. Germline values: CDR1 SGDLS, CDR2 YYNGEE. This CDR3 region has 11 residues. The CDR3 is CASSEAGELFF. The CDR3 DNA is TGTGCCAGCAGCGAGGCCGGGGAGCTGTTTTTT.

In its sample, this clone was seen a few times. This sequence joins TRBV19 and TRBJ1-5, with D tentatively TRBD1 (6 bases). CDR3 length: 14 residues. Trimming removed 6 bases at V and 5 bases at J, with 14 bases between. Germline V lookup: CDR1 LNHDA, CDR2 SQIVND (reference sequence). This CDR3 is CASRKDRRHQPQHF. Here the CDR3 DNA reads TGTGCCAGTAGAAAGGACAGAAGACATCAGCCCCAGCATTTT.

The chain carries TRBV11-1 and TRBJ2-1, with D hard to call. V was shortened by 4 bases and J by 7 bases, with 8 bases between the two germline ends. The CDR3 is made up of 12 amino acids. In germline, CDR1 is SGHAT, CDR2 FQDESV (reference sequence). CDR3 in amino acids: CASSSSGNEQFF. CDR3 coding DNA: TGTGCCAGCAGCTCCTCCGGGAATGAGCAGTTCTTC.

The rearrangement uses TRBV28 and TRBJ1-1, with D perhaps matching TRBD1 (5 bases). The V gene's germline CDR1 is MDHEN and CDR2 SYDVKM. This CDR3 has 11 residues. Trimming took off 7 bases at V and 9 bases at J, with 12 bases between the two ends. The CDR3 DNA sequence: TGTGCCAGCAAGACTGGACATCAAGCTTTCTTT. Its protein is CASKTGHQAFF.

This sequence joins TRBV13 and TRBJ2-5, with D perhaps matching TRBD2 (7 bases). CDR3 length: 14 residues. V dropped 4 bases and J dropped 4 bases, with 13 bases sitting between them. Germline CDR1 and CDR2: PRHDT and FYEKMQ (reference sequence). The CDR3 sequence: CASSSPGGPETQYF. The CDR3, as DNA: TGTGCCAGCAGCTCACCCGGGGGGCCAGAGACCCAGTACTTC. Supplemented by reference TRBV13 and TRBJ2-5, the full variable domain reads AAGVIQSPRHLIKEKRETATLKCYPIPRHDTVYWYQQGPGQDPQFLISFYEKMQSDKGSIPDRFSAQQFSDYHSELNMSSLELGDSALYFCASSSPGGPETQYFGPGTRLLVL.

This clone came up a few times. This chain joins TRBV6-5 and TRBJ2-7; D unclear. V was trimmed by 0 bases and J by 0 bases, leaving 9 bases between them. This CDR3 contains 15 residues. Germline V lookup: CDR1 MNHEY, CDR2 SVGAGI. CDR3 region: CASSYSELSSYEQYF. In DNA form, the CDR3 reads TGTGCCAGCAGTTACTCGGAACTGAGCTCCTACGAGCAGTACTTC.

V and J are TRBV5-7 and TRBJ2-1; 8 positions match TRBD2. TRBV5-7 is identified as an open reading frame with a role that is uncertain. V shed 3 bases and J 2 bases; nucleotides not matched to a gene: 7. CDR3 size: 16 residues. CDR3 sequence reads: CASSSTSAQTYNEQFF. CDR3 sequence (DNA): TGTGCCAGCAGCTCGACTAGCGCGCAGACCTACAATGAGCAGTTCTTC.

The chain uses TRBV10-3 and TRBJ2-1, with 8 bases identical to TRBD2. The CDR3 has 16 residues. Germline V CDR1 and CDR2: ENHRY, SYGVKD. V was pared by 3 bases and J by 7 bases, with 11 bases of the junction left unmatched. The CDR3 bases are TGTGCCATCAGTGACTCATCGGGGGGGGTCGCAAATGAGCAGTTCTTC. Translated: CAISDSSGGVANEQFF.

The chain couples TRBV6-5 to TRBJ1-1, with TRBD1 matching 7 bases. The junction had 7 bases not matched to a gene; V was cut back by 0 bases and J by 6 bases. This CDR3 is built from 15 residues. Germline CDR1 and CDR2: MNHEY and SVGAGI. Here the CDR3 reads CASSYSTGSPSEAFF. The CDR3 nucleotides are TGTGCCAGCAGTTACTCGACAGGGTCTCCCTCTGAAGCTTTCTTT.

The rearrangement joins TRBV27 to TRBJ2-1, with D perhaps assigned TRBD1 or TRBD2 (5 bases each). V lost 5 bases to trimming and J lost 9 bases, with 20 bases between them. The CDR3 runs 15 residues. The germline V gene encodes CDR1 MNHEY and CDR2 SMNVEV (reference sequence). The CDR3 here is CASSAPGRQAGEQFF. The CDR3 DNA reads TGTGCCAGCAGTGCCCCGGGACGCCAAGCTGGTGAGCAGTTCTTC.

The chain links TRBV18 to TRBJ2-3, with D hard to call. The V gene's germline CDR1 is KGHSH and CDR2 LQKENI. This CDR3 has 14 residues. V was cut by 1 base and J by 4 bases, with 9 bases left in between. The CDR3, as DNA: TGTGCCAGCTCACCACGGCCGTTTCCAGATACGCAGTATTTT. Residues: CASSPRPFPDTQYF.

The CDR3 here is CASSFRGGLRNNEQFF. As DNA, the CDR3 is TGTGCCAGCAGTTTTAGAGGCGGACTAAGAAACAATGAGCAGTTCTTC. V gene TRBV27 combines with J gene TRBJ2-1; D is possibly TRBD2 (6 bases). The CDR3 consists of 16 residues. CDR1 is MNHEY, CDR2 SMNVEV, per germline (reference sequence). V was clipped by 3 bases and J by 5 bases, with 17 bases between them.

The chain uses TRBV18 and TRBJ2-3; weak D call: TRBD2 (5 bases). The CDR3 has 14 residues. Germline values: CDR1 KGHSH, CDR2 LQKENI. V lost 5 bases, J lost 6 bases, and 15 bases lay in between. The CDR3 spells CASSYRLPGDTQYF. CDR3 nucleotides: TGTGCCAGCTCATACAGACTACCTGGGGATACGCAGTATTTT.

J is TRBJ2-1 and V is TRBV28; D remains unclear. From germline, CDR1 is MDHEN and CDR2 SYDVKM. V shed 1 base and J shed 3 bases, with 7 bases lying between them. CDR3 length: 14 residues. The CDR3 nucleotides are TGTGCCAGCAGTTTATTGCAGATCTACAATGAGCAGTTCTTC. Residues: CASSLLQIYNEQFF.

The chain recombines TRBV28 with TRBJ1-1; D might be TRBD1 (5 bases). CDR1 MDHEN and CDR2 SYDVKM come from the germline V gene. The CDR3 has 13 residues. The V end was cut by 6 bases, the J end by 10 bases, with 18 bases between. CDR3 bases: TGTGCCAGCAGGCAGGGCGGGGTTGGGTTAGCTTTCTTT. This encodes CASRQGGVGLAFF.

The V and J genes are TRBV30 and TRBJ2-7, with a possible D match to TRBD1 (5 bases). Trimming removed 7 bases at V and 9 bases at J, with 22 bases between. Germline-derived CDR1 and CDR2 are GTSNPN and SVGIG (reference sequence). There are 13 residues in the CDR3. The CDR3 DNA sequence: TGTGCCTTAGTACCCAGGCAGGGTAATTGGCAGTACTTC. This codes for CALVPRQGNWQYF. The variable domain in full, with the rest retrieved from reference TRBV30 and TRBJ2-7, is SQTIHQWPATLVQPVGSPLSLECTVEGTSNPNLYWYRQAAGRGLQLLFYSVGIGQISSEVPQNLSASRPQDRQFILSSKKLLLSDSGFYLCALVPRQGNWQYFGPGTRLTVT.

The chain recombines TRBV27 with TRBJ2-7; 7 bases match TRBD1. The V gene end was trimmed by 2 bases and the J gene end by 9 bases; junction bases not matched to a gene: 13. The CDR3 covers 15 residues. Germline V lookup: CDR1 MNHEY, CDR2 SMNVEV (reference sequence). The DNA of the CDR3 is TGTGCCAGCAGTTTAACAGGGGCTTCCCTTACGAGGCAGTACTTC. It is translated as CASSLTGASLTRQYF.

The V gene is TRBV20-1, the J gene TRBJ1-4; D unresolved. The V end lost 3 bases, the J end lost 8 bases, and 4 bases lay between the germline ends. There are 10 residues in the CDR3. Germline V lookup: CDR1 DFQATT, CDR2 SNEGSKA (reference sequence). The CDR3 bases are TGCAGTGCTAGTGGCGAAAAACTGTTTTTT. The encoded protein is CSASGEKLFF.

The chain is built from TRBV5-6 and TRBJ2-3; 8 positions agree with TRBD1. Per germline, CDR1 SGHDT and CDR2 YYEEEE. V lost 0 bases and J lost 0; bases outside the gene matches: 3. The CDR3 consists of 16 residues. The CDR3 nucleotides read TGTGCCAGCAGCTTGGGACAGGGGCCTAGCACAGATACGCAGTATTTT. This codes for CASSLGQGPSTDTQYF.

This chain connects TRBV7-9 to TRBJ1-3; D not certain. This CDR3 is built from 16 residues. Trimming took 0 bases from V and 0 from J, leaving 9 bases between them. CDR1 SEHNR and CDR2 FQNEAQ come from the germline V gene (reference sequence). The CDR3 protein is CASSLAMAVSGNTIYF. The CDR3 DNA is TGTGCCAGCAGCTTAGCGATGGCAGTCTCTGGAAACACCATATATTTT. Using reference TRBV7-9 and TRBJ1-3 for the parts outside the CDR3, the full variable domain is DTGVSQNPRHKITKRGQNVTFRCDPISEHNRLYWYRQTLGQGPEFLTYFQNEAQLEKSRLLSDRFSAERPKGSFSTLEIQRTEQGDSAMYLCASSLAMAVSGNTIYFGEGSWLTVV.

This clone was counted between two and nine times. The chain carries TRBV6-1 and TRBJ2-1; D unresolved. This CDR3 region has 15 residues. Germline V gene sequence: CDR1 MNHNS, CDR2 SASEGT. V lost 4 bases and J 1 base, leaving 11 bases between the germline ends. The CDR3, as DNA: TGTGCCAGCAGTGTAGCTAGGTGGTCCTACAATGAGCAGTTCTTC. The encoded protein is CASSVARWSYNEQFF.

A few counts support this clone. This chain joins TRBV2 and TRBJ1-2, with D unclear. CDR1 is SNHLY, CDR2 FYNNEI, per germline. The CDR3 runs 13 residues. The germline V and J ends were trimmed by 4 bases and 2 bases, with 8 bases remaining between them. CDR3 protein: CASSGAQNYGYTF. CDR3 nucleotides: TGTGCCAGCAGTGGGGCACAAAACTATGGCTACACCTTC.

The chain employs TRBV5-8 and TRBJ2-3, with 9 positions matching TRBD1. CDR3 size: 16 residues. V lost 4 bases to trimming and J lost 1 base; unmatched junction nucleotides: 7. CDR1 is SGHTS and CDR2 is YDEGEE in the germline V gene. CDR3 in amino acids: CASSIHGDRGTDTQYF. The DNA of the CDR3 is TGTGCCAGCAGCATACACGGGGACAGGGGCACAGATACGCAGTATTTT.

This clone was observed a handful of times. The chain recombines TRBV12-2 with TRBJ2-3. TRBV12-2 is a pseudogene locus. This CDR3 contains 16 residues. The CDR3 loop reads CASRLARTDSTDTQYF. For the CDR3, the DNA is TGTGCAAGTCGCTTAGCTCGGACGGATAGCACAGATACGCAGTATTTT.

The gene calls are TRBV6-6 and TRBJ2-7; D is unresolved. Germline V gene sequence: CDR1 MNHNY, CDR2 SVGAGI (reference sequence). Deletions cut 5 bases from V and 2 bases from J, with 10 bases between. There are 13 residues in the CDR3. CDR3 coding DNA: TGTGCCAGCAGTCGGCAGTCCACCTACGAGCAGTACTTC. Protein sequence: CASSRQSTYEQYF.

This rearrangement joins TRBV27 to TRBJ2-5, with 13 bases matching TRBD2. V shed 5 bases and J 3 bases; nucleotides not matched to a gene: 6. The CDR3 is made up of 16 amino acids. CDR1 MNHEY and CDR2 SMNVEV come from the germline V gene (reference sequence). The CDR3 DNA is TGTGCCAGCAGTGGCCTACTAGCGGGAGGGAAAGAGACCCAGTACTTC. It yields the protein CASSGLLAGGKETQYF.

The chain has TRBV10-3 and TRBJ2-7, with 7 bases fitting TRBD1. The CDR3 has 14 residues. Germline CDR1 reads ENHRY; CDR2 reads SYGVKD. V trimming: 8 bases; J trimming: 2 bases; junction bases outside the gene matches: 9. CDR3 region: CAIAGQDRTYEQYF. In nucleotides, the CDR3 is TGTGCCATCGCAGGACAGGACAGGACCTACGAGCAGTACTTC.

This clone was found a few times. The chain recombines TRBV5-1 with TRBJ1-2; D is undetermined. Germline V gene sequence: CDR1 SGHRS, CDR2 YFSETQ. The CDR3 is 12 residues long. With 0 bases removed from V and 8 bases from J, the gap between germline ends came to 8 bases. The CDR3 nucleotides read TGCGCCAGCAGCTTGGTGGGGTCCGGCTACACCTTC. It encodes CASSLVGSGYTF.

The V call is TRBV27, the J call TRBJ2-7, with 12 nucleotides matching TRBD2. This CDR3 contains 14 residues. V was pared by 6 bases and J by 7 bases, with 7 bases of the junction left unmatched. Germline V lookup: CDR1 MNHEY, CDR2 SMNVEV (reference sequence). The CDR3 loop reads CASRGLAGGREQYF. The DNA of the CDR3 is TGTGCCAGCAGGGGGCTAGCGGGAGGGAGAGAGCAGTACTTC.